This TCR beta chain is drawn from a study of blood T cell repertoires in COVID-19. Across the study: T cells, B-cell-depleted T cells, or PBMCs provided the cDNA or gDNA that served as material.

Original methodology: Scientists estimated how many nucleated cells there were by amplifying reference gene primers. Measured with immunoSEQ multiplex PCR; TCRdb has only the in-frame clones, and not every one. The V and J calls and clone size were taken over from that table, and D and trimming were inferred from the DNA. The data contain over 150,000 clones, approximately 86% of them singletons. Seattle patients were enrolled while actively infected and followed longitudinally. This clone was observed once. There are 15 residues in the CDR3. The V and J ends lost 0 bases and 3 bases respectively, with 13 bases between them. Germline V gene lookup returns CDR1 SGDLS and CDR2 YYNGEE.

The material sequenced was peripheral blood. The rearrangement links TRBV9 to TRBJ2-7, with D tentatively TRBD1 (6 bases). The receptor was derived from a man between 60 and 75 years old with COVID-19, enrolled during active disease. The CDR3 DNA sequence: TGTGCCAGCAGCGTAGCTGTAGGGGGTCTCTACGAGCAGTACTTC. This sequence encodes CASSVAVGGLYEQYF.